The source of this T cell receptor (beta chain) is a study of blood T cells in healthy people across ages. Study context: When template switching was applied, about one barcoded beta molecule was captured per two T cells. Whole-study results and caveats: There were more naive CD4+ cells and higher diversity in long-lived donors than in aged donors.

The germline V gene encodes CDR1 SGHVS and CDR2 FQNEAQ. This CDR3 spans 19 amino acids. The second PCR ran roughly 7 to 12 cycles with a sample-barcoded 5' primer and J-beta primers. TCRdb re-derived calls from the 5' RACE reads in MiXCR, one entry per CDR3 protein. The sample carries about 680,000 distinct CDR3 sequences, 49% recorded once. Points on this clonotype: Antigen: not known.

The specimen sequenced was blood. The chain recombines TRBV7-8 with TRBJ2-5; 9 positions match TRBD2. The J call may be incorrect, as the DNA end agrees better with TRBJ2-7. This clonotype was sampled from an older woman in good health. CDR3 nucleotide sequence: TGTGCCAGCAGCTTAAAAGTAGCTAGCGGGACCTGGGGGGCACGCGAGCAGTACTTC. Protein sequence: CASSLKVASGTWGAREQYF.